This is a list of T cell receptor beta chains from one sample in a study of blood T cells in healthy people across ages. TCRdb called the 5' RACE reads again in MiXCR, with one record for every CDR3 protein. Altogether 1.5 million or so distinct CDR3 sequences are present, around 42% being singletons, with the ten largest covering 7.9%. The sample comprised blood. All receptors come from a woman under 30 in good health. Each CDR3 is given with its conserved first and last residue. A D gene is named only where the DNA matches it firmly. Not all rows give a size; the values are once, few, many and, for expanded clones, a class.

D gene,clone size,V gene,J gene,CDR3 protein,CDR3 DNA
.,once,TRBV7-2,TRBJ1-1,CASSFLLTANTEAFF,TGTGCCAGCAGCTTCCTCCTTACAGCGAACACTGAAGCTTTCTTT
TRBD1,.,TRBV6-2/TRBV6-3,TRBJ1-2,CASKLLPGQGTYGYTF,TGTGCCAGCAAATTACTCCCGGGACAGGGAACCTATGGCTACACCTTC
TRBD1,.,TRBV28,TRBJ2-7,CASKPRDRYEQYF,TGTGCCAGCAAGCCTCGGGACAGATACGAGCAGTACTTC
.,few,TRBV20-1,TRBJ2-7,CSAESGVGSYEQYF,TGCAGTGCGGAGTCGGGGGTTGGCTCCTACGAGCAGTACTTC
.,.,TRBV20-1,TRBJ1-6,CSAYPQGSNSPLHF,TGCAGTGCGTACCCACAGGGCTCTAATTCACCCCTCCACTTT
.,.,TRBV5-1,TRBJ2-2,CASTLDLRGNTGELFF,TGCGCCAGCACCTTGGACTTGCGGGGAAACACCGGGGAGCTGTTTTTT
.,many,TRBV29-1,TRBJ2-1,CSVEGLRTEQFF,TGCAGCGTTGAGGGGTTAAGGACGGAGCAGTTCTTC
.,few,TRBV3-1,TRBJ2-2,CASSWIKGGELFF,TGTGCCAGCAGCTGGATCAAGGGCGGGGAGCTGTTTTTT
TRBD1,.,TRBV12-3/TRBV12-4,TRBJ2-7,CASSPIEGQGSYEQYF,TGTGCCAGCAGTCCAATAGAAGGACAGGGCTCATACGAGCAGTACTTC
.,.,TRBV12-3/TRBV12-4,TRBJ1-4,CASSYGGSNEKLFF,TGTGCCAGCAGTTACGGGGGTTCTAATGAAAAACTGTTTTTT
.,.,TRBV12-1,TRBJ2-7,CAILKRVSPLSSYEQYF,TGTGCCATCTTAAAGCGGGTGAGCCCCCTTTCCTCCTACGAGCAGTACTTC
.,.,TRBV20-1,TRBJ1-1,CSATPGGVGGTEAFF,TGCAGTGCTACCCCGGGGGGAGTGGGGGGAACTGAAGCTTTCTTT
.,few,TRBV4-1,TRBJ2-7,CASSLRTRDSSYEQYF,TGCGCCAGCAGCCTCCGGACGCGGGACAGTTCCTACGAGCAGTACTTC
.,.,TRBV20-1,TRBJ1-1,CSASLRATEAFF,TGCAGTGCTAGCCTCAGGGCCACTGAAGCTTTCTTT
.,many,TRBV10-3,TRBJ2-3,CAIGGLGSSDTQYF,TGTGCCATCGGGGGTCTGGGGTCGTCAGATACGCAGTATTTT
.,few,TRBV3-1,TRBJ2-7,CASSQEDGSYEQYF,TGTGCCAGCAGCCAGGAGGACGGCTCCTACGAGCAGTACTTC
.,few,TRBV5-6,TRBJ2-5,CASSSPTGVQQQYF,TGTGCCAGCAGCTCGCCGACAGGAGTACAGCAGCAGTACTTC
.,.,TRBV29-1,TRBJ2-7,CSVEDREAVPYEQYF,TGCAGCGTTGAAGATCGTGAGGCCGTCCCCTACGAGCAGTACTTC
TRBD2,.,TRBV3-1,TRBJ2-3,CASSRTSGGVDTQYF,TGTGCCAGCAGCCGGACTAGCGGGGGAGTTGATACGCAGTATTTT
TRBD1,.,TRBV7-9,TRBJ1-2,CASSLGSGTDGYTF,TGTGCCAGCAGCTTAGGCTCCGGGACAGACGGCTACACCTTC
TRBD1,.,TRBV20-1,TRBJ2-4,CTVPAAQGEQYF,TGCACTGTCCCAGCAGCCCAGGGGGAGCAGTACTTC
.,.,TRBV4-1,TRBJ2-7,CASSQAGPSPYEQYF,TGCGCCAGCAGCCAAGCGGGACCGTCACCCTACGAGCAGTACTTC
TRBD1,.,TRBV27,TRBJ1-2,CASSMDRVISGYTF,TGTGCCAGCAGTATGGACAGGGTTATCAGTGGCTACACCTTC
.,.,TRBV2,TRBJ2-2,CASNRQTNTGELFF,TGTGCCAGCAATCGACAGACGAACACCGGGGAGCTGTTTTTT
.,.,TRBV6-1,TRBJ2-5,CASSEARASLAPYF,TGTGCCAGCAGTGAAGCACGGGCGTCTCTCGCACCGTACTTC
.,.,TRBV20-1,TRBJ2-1,CSAIHFGASDEQFF,TGCAGTGCTATTCACTTTGGGGCTAGCGATGAGCAGTTCTTC
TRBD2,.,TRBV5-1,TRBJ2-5,CASSLVAGAPETQYF,TGCGCCAGCAGCTTGGTAGCGGGGGCCCCAGAGACCCAGTACTTC